This is a list of T cell receptor beta chains from one sample in a study of blood T cell repertoires in COVID-19. Assay: immunoSEQ multiplex PCR; the TCRdb copy retains only in-frame clones and omits some. The repertoire holds more than 130,000 clones, with around nine tenths as singletons. The sequencing input was peripheral blood. The receptors derive from a man aged 45-65 years with active or convalescent COVID-19. Both conserved end residues are part of each CDR3. Fields, in order: D gene, V gene, CDR3 length, clone size, J gene, CDR3 protein, CDR3 DNA. The D gene is left open where the match is weak. Size is omitted from some rows. Given values are once, few, many or a class for expanded clones.

D: TRBD2; V: TRBV6-1; length: 12; size: once; J: TRBJ2-7; CDR3: CASGAGAYEQYF; DNA: TGTGCCAGCGGAGCGGGAGCTTACGAGCAGTACTTC
D: NA; V: TRBV7-3; length: 13; size: NA; J: TRBJ2-1; CDR3: CASSLTVSNEQFF; DNA: TGTGCCAGCAGCTTAACAGTGAGCAATGAGCAGTTCTTC
D: NA; V: TRBV7-9; length: 10; size: NA; J: TRBJ2-5; CDR3: CASARETQYF; DNA: TGTGCCAGCGCTAGAGAGACCCAGTACTTC
D: TRBD2; V: TRBV2; length: 16; size: NA; J: TRBJ2-3; CDR3: CASSDPLAGGGDTQYF; DNA: TGTGCCAGCAGTGATCCACTAGCGGGAGGCGGTGATACGCAGTATTTT
D: NA; V: TRBV19; length: 18; size: NA; J: TRBJ1-3; CDR3: CASSTPGIALGSGNTIYF; DNA: TGTGCCAGTAGTACCCCGGGAATAGCGTTGGGCTCTGGAAACACCATATATTTT
D: TRBD2; V: TRBV25-1; length: 13; size: NA; J: TRBJ2-7; CDR3: CASISGSSYEQYF; DNA: TGTGCCAGTATTAGCGGGAGTTCATACGAGCAGTACTTC
D: TRBD2; V: TRBV7-8; length: 15; size: NA; J: TRBJ2-7; CDR3: CASSFSGSGSYEQYF; DNA: TGTGCCAGCAGCTTTAGCGGGAGTGGCTCCTACGAGCAGTACTTC
D: TRBD2; V: TRBV6-5; length: 14; size: NA; J: TRBJ2-1; CDR3: CASSYPGLVNEQFF; DNA: TGTGCCAGCAGTTACCCGGGACTAGTCAATGAGCAGTTCTTC
D: TRBD2; V: TRBV6-1; length: 15; size: NA; J: TRBJ2-7; CDR3: CASSEGLAGVYEQYF; DNA: TGTGCCAGCAGTGAGGGACTAGCGGGCGTCTACGAGCAGTACTTC
D: TRBD1; V: TRBV2; length: 12; size: NA; J: TRBJ2-7; CDR3: CASGDSPYEQYF; DNA: TGTGCCAGCGGGGACAGCCCCTACGAGCAGTACTTC
D: TRBD2; V: TRBV18; length: 17; size: NA; J: TRBJ2-3; CDR3: CASSPPGALAGIDTQYF; DNA: TGTGCCAGCTCACCACCGGGGGCCCTAGCGGGTATAGATACGCAGTATTTT
D: TRBD2; V: TRBV6-2/TRBV6-3; length: 19; size: once; J: TRBJ2-6; CDR3: CASSFPIAGGYSGANVLTF; DNA: TGTGCCAGCAGTTTTCCCATAGCGGGAGGTTACTCTGGGGCCAACGTCCTGACTTTC
D: NA; V: TRBV6-5; length: 15; size: few; J: TRBJ1-1; CDR3: CASSYSPQVSQEAFF; DNA: TGTGCCAGCAGTTACTCGCCACAGGTTTCCCAGGAAGCTTTCTTT
D: TRBD2; V: TRBV6-5; length: 15; size: NA; J: TRBJ2-2; CDR3: CASRIRWEGTGELFF; DNA: TGTGCCAGCAGAATTAGATGGGAGGGCACCGGGGAGCTGTTTTTT
D: TRBD1; V: TRBV29-1; length: 11; size: NA; J: TRBJ1-2; CDR3: CSVDRVYGYTF; DNA: TGCAGCGTGGACAGGGTATATGGCTACACCTTC
D: TRBD2; V: TRBV3-1/TRBV3-2; length: 16; size: NA; J: TRBJ2-3; CDR3: CASRRGLAYSTDTQYF; DNA: TGTGCCAGCAGACGGGGACTAGCATATAGCACAGATACGCAGTATTTT
D: TRBD1; V: TRBV27; length: 16; size: NA; J: TRBJ1-5; CDR3: CASSLSFTGVNQPQHF; DNA: TGTGCCAGCAGTTTATCGTTTACAGGGGTAAATCAGCCCCAGCATTTT
D: NA; V: TRBV4-2; length: 15; size: NA; J: TRBJ1-2; CDR3: CASSQDTGYDYGYTF; DNA: TGTGCCAGCAGCCAAGATACAGGGTACGACTATGGCTACACCTTC
D: NA; V: TRBV28; length: 13; size: NA; J: TRBJ2-7; CDR3: CASSWSGQYEQYF; DNA: TGTGCCAGCAGTTGGAGCGGGCAATACGAGCAGTACTTC
D: TRBD1; V: TRBV5-1; length: 16; size: NA; J: TRBJ1-4; CDR3: CASSSDRASTNEKLFF; DNA: TGCGCCAGCAGCTCGGACAGGGCCTCAACTAATGAAAAACTGTTTTTT
D: TRBD1; V: TRBV5-1; length: 17; size: NA; J: TRBJ2-6; CDR3: CASSRDRIRTGANVLTF; DNA: TGCGCCAGCAGCAGGGACAGGATCCGGACTGGGGCCAACGTCCTGACTTTC
D: TRBD1; V: TRBV4-2; length: 14; size: NA; J: TRBJ2-7; CDR3: CASSQETGGGEQYF; DNA: TGTGCCAGCAGCCAAGAGACAGGGGGAGGCGAGCAGTACTTC
D: NA; V: TRBV28; length: 13; size: NA; J: TRBJ1-3; CDR3: CASGWAGKNTIYF; DNA: TGTGCCAGCGGCTGGGCAGGGAAAAACACCATATATTTT
D: NA; V: TRBV30; length: 13; size: NA; J: TRBJ2-7; CDR3: CAWSEGKRGEQYF; DNA: TGTGCCTGGAGTGAGGGGAAAAGAGGCGAGCAGTACTTC